The next 23 T cell receptor beta chains were all read from a single sample in a study of T cell repertoires in cytomegalovirus infection (dated by TCRdb to about 2019). No antigen is known for these receptors. The meaning of the sample's treatment or condition label: in vitro stimulation with specific CMV peptide epitopes to enrich CMV-specific T cells. Sequencing was carried out with an Illumina HiSeq 1500. The public reads were quality trimmed at Q25 with fastp and then assembled into clones with MiXCR by TCRdb, keeping productive beta chains. CDR3 protein duplicates are merged, each entry listing the most common genes and DNA. For this sample the table gives roughly 120,000 distinct CDR3 sequences, of which around 30% were detected only once. Roughly 50% of the sample is in the top ten clones. This sample comprised CD8+ T cells from cultured PBMCs, obtained from culture after CMV antigen stimulation. The receptors were sampled from a human donor in good health (CMV status not recorded). Some clones in this sample may be carry-over from other donors' samples.

This clonotype has more than one count but fewer than ten. CDR3 protein: CASSRRVRGEHEKLFF. The CDR3 DNA reads as TGCGCCAGCAGCCGAAGGGTCAGGGGCGAGCATGAAAAACTGTTTTTT. The rearrangement uses TRBV4-1 and TRBJ1-4; D possibly corresponds to TRBD1 (6 bases). Trimming shortened V by 4 bases and J by 6 bases, and 18 bases separated the two germline ends. There are 16 residues in the CDR3. Germline CDR1 is MGHRA and CDR2 is YSYEKL.

This clonotype was picked up a small number of times. This sequence joins TRBV6-2 or TRBV6-3 and TRBJ1-1; 9 bases are a match to TRBD1. Unmatched junction bases numbered 11, after V lost 5 bases and J lost 4 bases. Per germline, CDR1 MNHEY and CDR2 SVGEGT. The CDR3 has 16 residues. The CDR3: CASSEGTGWLATEAFF. In DNA form, the CDR3 reads TGTGCCAGCAGTGAGGGGACAGGGTGGTTGGCCACTGAAGCTTTCTTT.

This clonotype was found many times. The V and J genes are TRBV4-1 and TRBJ1-3; 7 bases are shared with TRBD1. J lost 4 bases, V lost 1 base, and 16 bases had no gene match. The CDR3 spans 19 residues. From germline, CDR1 is MGHRA and CDR2 YSYEKL. CDR3 in amino acids: CASSQGPGVIGGSGNTIYF. The CDR3 DNA reads as TGCGCCAGCAGCCAAGGGCCAGGAGTTATAGGGGGCTCAGGAAACACCATATATTTT.

The chain employs TRBV18 and TRBJ2-6; weak D call: TRBD1 (6 bases). The V and J ends lost 3 bases and 1 base respectively, with 13 bases between them. Germline V CDR1 and CDR2: KGHSH, LQKENI. The CDR3 loop spans 17 amino acids. This chain's CDR3 is CASSPRQEISGANVLTF. As DNA, the CDR3 is TGTGCCAGCTCACCGCGACAGGAAATATCTGGGGCCAACGTCCTGACTTTC.

This clonotype turned up a few times. This chain links TRBV7-8 with TRBJ1-6; the match to TRBD1 covers 9 bases. Germline loops: CDR1 SGHVS, CDR2 FQNEAQ. The CDR3 has 14 residues. After removal of 6 bases from V and 9 bases from J, the junction contained 6 bases not matched to a gene. CDR3 residues: CASRGGQGVSPLHF. CDR3 sequence (DNA): TGTGCCAGCAGAGGGGGACAGGGTGTTTCACCCCTCCACTTT. Full variable domain (missing parts from reference TRBV7-8 and TRBJ1-6): GAGVSQSPRYKVAKRGQDVALRCDPISGHVSLFWYQQALGQGPEFLTYFQNEAQLDKSGLPSDRFFAERPEGSVSTLKIQRTQQEDSAVYLCASRGGQGVSPLHFGNGTRLTVT.

The CDR3 DNA follows: TGTGCCAGCAGCCAAGTGGTGGGGAGAGGTACCGGGGAGCTGTTTTTT. Translating gives CASSQVVGRGTGELFF. V is TRBV4-2 and J is TRBJ2-2; possibly TRBD2 for D (5 bases). The CDR3 has 16 residues. The germline gives CDR1 LGHNA, CDR2 YNFKEQ. The V end was cut by 1 base, the J end by 5 bases, with 14 bases between.

The genes are TRBV15 and TRBJ2-5, with 7 bases fitting TRBD2. The V segment lost 0 bases and the J segment 5 bases; nucleotides outside the gene matches: 6. The CDR3 spans 15 residues. The germline CDR1 and CDR2 sequences are LNHNV and YYDKDF (reference sequence). The CDR3 reads CATSRDGSAGETQYF. The CDR3 DNA reads as TGTGCCACCAGCAGAGATGGGTCAGCGGGGGAGACCCAGTACTTC.

This rearrangement joins TRBV4-3 to TRBJ1-1; D gene unclear. Trimming stripped 1 base from V and 5 bases from J, with 8 bases between. Germline-derived CDR1 and CDR2 are LGHNA and YSLEER. CDR3 size: 13 residues. Written as DNA, the CDR3 is TGCGCCAGCAGCCAAGCTGTCACGACTGAAGCTTTCTTT. This codes for CASSQAVTTEAFF.

This sequence joins TRBV7-2 and TRBJ1-3, with unresolved D. V shed 0 bases and J shed 2 bases, with 5 bases lying between them. CDR1 and CDR2 (germline): SGHTA, FQGNSA. The CDR3 extends over 14 amino acids. This chain's CDR3 is CASSLAGAGNTIYF. The CDR3 nucleotides read TGTGCCAGCAGCTTAGCGGGCGCTGGAAACACCATATATTTT.

This clonotype occurred a few times. V gene TRBV6-1 combines with J gene TRBJ1-5, with 7 bases aligning to TRBD1. Germline V gives CDR1 MNHNS, CDR2 SASEGT. The CDR3 sequence is 13 residues long. Germline trimming cut 6 bases from V and 6 bases from J; bases unmatched to any gene: 5. DNA for the CDR3: TGTGCCAGCAGCCCAGGGGGAATTCAGCCCCAGCATTTT. This codes for CASSPGGIQPQHF.

The chain employs TRBV18 and TRBJ1-6; D remains unclear. Germline CDR1 is KGHSH and CDR2 is LQKENI. V dropped 3 bases and J dropped 8 bases, with 14 bases sitting between them. This CDR3 contains 15 residues. The CDR3 sequence: CASSPRGGWDSPLHF. In nucleotides, the CDR3 is TGTGCCAGCTCACCCCGAGGCGGATGGGATTCACCCCTCCACTTT. Variable domain in full (rest from reference TRBV18 and TRBJ1-6): NAGVMQNPRHLVRRRGQEARLRCSPMKGHSHVYWYRQLPEEGLKFMVYLQKENIIDESGMPKERFSAEFPKEGPSILRIQQVVRGDSAAYFCASSPRGGWDSPLHFGNGTRLTVT.

A remark on this clonotype: This clone may be a read error of a much larger clone one base away. The chain uses TRBV7-6 and TRBJ2-3; a possible D gene is TRBD2 (5 bases). Per germline, CDR1 SGHVS and CDR2 FNYEAQ. Deletions cut 3 bases from V and 1 base from J, with 11 bases between. The CDR3 covers 15 residues. This chain's CDR3 is CASSFLTSGTDTQYF. CDR3 nucleotides: TGTGCCAGCAGCTTTCTTACTAGTGGCACAGATACGCAGTATTTT.

The V call is TRBV28, the J call TRBJ2-5; 7 nucleotides align to TRBD1. The length of the CDR3 is 15 residues. Germline CDR1 and CDR2: MDHEN and SYDVKM. V was pared by 6 bases and J by 1 base, with 8 bases of the junction left unmatched. CDR3 in amino acids: CASRPRQGTQETQYF. The CDR3 region has the DNA TGTGCCAGCAGACCCCGACAGGGCACCCAAGAGACCCAGTACTTC.

This clonotype came up many times. The rearrangement uses TRBV28 and TRBJ2-7; TRBD1 agrees at 8 bases. CDR3 length: 15 residues. With 5 bases clipped from V and 6 bases from J, the junction kept 12 bases outside the gene matches. The V gene's germline CDR1 is MDHEN and CDR2 SYDVKM. CDR3 loop: CASSLYGTGPTEQYF. The CDR3 DNA follows: TGTGCCAGCAGTCTGTACGGGACAGGACCCACCGAGCAGTACTTC.

This clonotype was found many times. The rearrangement uses TRBV7-6 and TRBJ2-7; the match to TRBD1 covers 7 bases. This CDR3 has 14 residues. Germline-derived CDR1 and CDR2 are SGHVS and FNYEAQ. V shed 3 bases and J 4 bases; nucleotides not matched to a gene: 6. CDR3 nucleotide sequence: TGTGCCAGCAGCTTGGGACAGCTTTCGTACGAGCAGTACTTC. It translates to CASSLGQLSYEQYF. The whole variable domain, filled in from reference TRBV7-6 and TRBJ2-7, reads GAGVSQSPRYKVTKRGQDVALRCDPISGHVSLYWYRQALGQGPEFLTYFNYEAQQDKSGLPNDRFSAERPEGSISTLTIQRTEQRDSAMYRCASSLGQLSYEQYFGPGTRLTVT.

The CDR3 loop reads CASSFNTGLPGNTIYF. DNA for the CDR3: TGTGCCAGCAGCTTCAATACAGGGCTTCCTGGAAACACCATATATTTT. The chain carries TRBV7-9 and TRBJ1-3; D might be TRBD1 (6 bases). CDR1 is SEHNR, CDR2 FQNEAQ, per germline (reference sequence). Trimming stripped 3 bases from V and 2 bases from J, with 14 bases between. The CDR3 loop spans 16 amino acids.

This clonotype showed up just a few times. The rearrangement uses TRBV5-1 and TRBJ2-7, with a possible D match to TRBD2 (6 bases). The CDR3 has 15 amino acids. The V and J ends lost 6 bases and 2 bases respectively, with 18 bases between them. Germline lookup yields CDR1 SGHRS and CDR2 YFSETQ. As DNA, the CDR3 is TGCGCCAGCACCCCAGAAGGAGGGCGGACCTACGAGCAGTACTTC. Translated, it gives CASTPEGGRTYEQYF.

J is TRBJ1-1 and V is TRBV12-3 or TRBV12-4, with 7 positions matching TRBD1. Losses at the gene ends were 7 bases for V and 3 bases for J; bases not matched to a gene: 8. The CDR3 runs to 14 residues. The CDR3 region is CASKDRKAYTEAFF. As DNA, the CDR3 is TGTGCCAGCAAGGACAGGAAGGCGTACACTGAAGCTTTCTTT.

The rearrangement uses TRBV6-6 and TRBJ2-3; 9 nucleotides align to TRBD2. The germline CDR1 and CDR2 sequences are MNHNY and SVGAGI (reference sequence). The ends lost 6 bases at V and 6 bases at J; junction bases unmatched: 13. This CDR3 contains 16 residues. The CDR3 region is CASSEKGTSWPDTQYF. The CDR3 DNA reads TGTGCCAGCAGCGAGAAGGGGACTAGCTGGCCGGATACGCAGTATTTT.

V usage is TRBV5-4 and J usage is TRBJ2-1; the match to TRBD2 covers 12 bases. The CDR3 is made up of 15 amino acids. The germline CDR1 and CDR2 sequences are SGHNT and YYREEE (reference sequence). After removal of 4 bases from V and 8 bases from J, the junction contained 7 bases not matched to a gene. The CDR3 spells CASSAGTSGRDEQFF. Here the CDR3 DNA reads TGTGCCAGCAGCGCCGGGACTAGCGGGCGGGATGAGCAGTTCTTC. The full variable domain, in which reference TRBV5-4 and TRBJ2-1 provide the parts outside the CDR3, is ETGVTQSPTHLIKTRGQQVTLRCSSQSGHNTVSWYQQALGQGPQFIFQYYREEENGRGNFPPRFSGLQFPNYSSELNVNALELDDSALYLCASSAGTSGRDEQFFGPGTRLTVL.

The rearrangement joins TRBV7-6 to TRBJ1-1, with a weak D call TRBD1 (5 bases). CDR3 length: 17 amino acids. CDR1 is SGHVS, CDR2 FNYEAQ, per germline. Trimming left V 1 base short and J 1 base short, with 16 bases between. The CDR3: CASSLDPGTGRNTEAFF. For the CDR3, the DNA is TGTGCCAGCAGCTTAGACCCCGGAACAGGAAGGAACACTGAAGCTTTCTTT.

V and J are TRBV9 and TRBJ2-1; 9 bases are shared with TRBD2. The CDR3 spans 17 residues. Trimming cost V 0 bases and J 7 bases; bases outside gene matches: 11. The germline CDR1 and CDR2 sequences are SGDLS and YYNGEE. CDR3 amino acids: CASSVVGGGASSNEQFF. The CDR3 region has the DNA TGTGCCAGCAGCGTAGTCGGCGGGGGGGCGAGTAGTAATGAGCAGTTCTTC.

This chain uses TRBV4-1 with TRBJ2-7; TRBD1 might be the D (6 bases). The V end lost 4 bases, the J end lost 4 bases, and 17 bases lay between the germline ends. The length of the CDR3 is 15 residues. Germline V lookup: CDR1 MGHRA, CDR2 YSYEKL. CDR3 sequence: CASSLDPGTYYEQYF. The DNA of the CDR3 is TGCGCCAGCAGCCTTGACCCCGGGACATATTACGAGCAGTACTTC.